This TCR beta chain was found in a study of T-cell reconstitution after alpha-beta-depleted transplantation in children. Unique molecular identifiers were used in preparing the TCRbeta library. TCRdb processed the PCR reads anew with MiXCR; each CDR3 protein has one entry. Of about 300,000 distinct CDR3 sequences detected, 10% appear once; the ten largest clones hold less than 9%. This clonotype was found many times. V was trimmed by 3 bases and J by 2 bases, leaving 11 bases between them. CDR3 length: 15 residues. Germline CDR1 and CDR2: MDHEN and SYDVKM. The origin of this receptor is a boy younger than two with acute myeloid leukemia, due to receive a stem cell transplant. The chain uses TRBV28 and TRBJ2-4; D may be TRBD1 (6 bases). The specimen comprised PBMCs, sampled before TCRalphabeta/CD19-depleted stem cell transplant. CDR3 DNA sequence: TGTGCCAGCAGTTTTCTCCAGGGGTCCAAAAACATTCAGTACTTC. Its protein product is CASSFLQGSKNIQYF.